This T cell receptor (beta chain) was documented in a study of cytomegalovirus exposure and HLA in healthy donors. In germline, CDR1 is LGHNA, CDR2 YNFKEQ. This CDR3 is 16 amino acids long. The junction had 7 bases not matched to a gene; V was cut back by 1 base and J by 3 bases. Worth noting for this clone: Its specificity is unknown.

Findings and limits, study-wide: Presence/absence analyses assumed roughly uniform sequencing depth across donors, which may not hold.

The PCR had 60 Vbeta and 13 Jbeta primers. The table came from immunoSEQ multiplex PCR; TCRdb's copy has only in-frame clones and leaves some out. The data contain about 120,000 clones, roughly 80% of them singletons. The sample consisted of PBMCs. The rearrangement joins TRBV4-2 to TRBJ1-2; 8 bases are shared with TRBD1. This clonotype was sampled from a woman aged 18-35 years in good health and CMV-seronegative. The CDR3: CASSQGARDRHYGYTF. In DNA form, the CDR3 reads TGTGCCAGCAGCCAAGGGGCACGGGACAGGCACTATGGCTACACCTTC.